This TCR beta chain emerged from a study of T cells in Graves' hyperthyroidism and ophthalmopathy. RNA transcripts provided the source from which TCR beta CDR3 regions were amplified. TCR CDR3 regions were first amplified by RT-PCR with HTBI primers. TCRdb fed the multiplex PCR reads into MiXCR, producing one record per CDR3 protein. The table records about 350,000 distinct CDR3 sequences, over 15% of them present only once. The germline V gene encodes CDR1 MDHEN and CDR2 SYDVKM. The CDR3 is made up of 12 amino acids. V lost 5 bases and J lost 7, with 12 bases in between. With duration under 3 months, ophthalmopathy was active: Clinical Activity Score at least 3, NOSPECS at least 4. Clinical symptoms, serum thyroxine and TRAb, thyroid ultrasound and orbital computed tomography together formed the diagnostic basis. Fresh peripheral blood, around 11 ml of it, supplied the PBMCs. Study observations and caveats: The blood repertoire included most of the expanded thyroid clonotypes above 0.001.

The table lists this clonotype with many counts. Its antigen is undetermined. Sequenced material: blood. The chain carries TRBV28 and TRBJ2-7; TRBD1 is a possible D gene (6 bases). This TCR came from a woman aged 40 to 50 with Graves' ophthalmopathy. The CDR3 DNA sequence: TGTGCCAGCAGTCCGGACAGCTGGGAGCAGTACTTC. Translation: CASSPDSWEQYF.